Sequencing of this T cell receptor beta chain was carried out in a study of blood T cell repertoires in COVID-19. On the study more broadly: Material from acute and convalescent COVID-19 was sourced from the United States, Italy and Spain.

The method was immunoSEQ multiplex PCR; TCRdb's version includes in-frame clones alone and lacks a portion of them. The sample has some 250,000 clones; about 83% are singletons. CDR3 length: 13 amino acids. With 5 bases removed from V and 1 base from J, the gap between germline ends came to 8 bases. Germline assignment: CDR1 MDHEN and CDR2 SYDVKM. This receptor was taken from a man aged 80 or over with acute or convalescent COVID-19. Material for sequencing was peripheral blood. The chain uses TRBV28 and TRBJ1-2; D perhaps matches TRBD1 (5 bases). CDR3 loop: CASSIDSNYGYTF. CDR3 bases: TGTGCCAGCAGTATCGACAGTAACTATGGCTACACCTTC.